Below are 3 T cell receptor beta chains sequenced from a single sample in a study of T cell responses to AZD1222 COVID-19 vaccine. Clones were sequenced by immunoSEQ multiplex PCR, and TCRdb holds only the in-frame ones, with some missing. Of fewer than 200,000 clones listed, approximately 90% are singletons. The input for sequencing was peripheral blood, taken on day 0 of AZD1222 vaccination. These TCRs come from an adult in good health.

This clone occurred once. The chain recombines TRBV28 with TRBJ1-2; TRBD1 might be the D (5 bases). Germline loops: CDR1 MDHEN, CDR2 SYDVKM. Trimming took off 6 bases at V and 8 bases at J, with 13 bases between the two ends. CDR3 length: 12 residues. CDR3 nucleotides: TGTGCCAGCAGGACGGCCTGGGGGGGCTACACCTTC. Translating it yields CASRTAWGGYTF.

V and J are TRBV6-4 and TRBJ1-2, with D hard to call. V was trimmed by 4 bases and J by 1 base, leaving 13 bases between them. Per the germline V gene, CDR1 is MRHNA and CDR2 is SNTAGT. The CDR3 consists of 15 residues. The CDR3 sequence is CASSVSSWNNYGYTF. The CDR3 DNA sequence: TGTGCCAGCAGTGTCTCCTCCTGGAATAACTATGGCTACACCTTC.

The chain uses TRBV3-1 (or the pseudogene TRBV3-2) and TRBJ1-2; TRBD1 is a possible D gene (6 bases). V lost 3 bases and J lost 6, with 11 bases in between. Looked up from germline, CDR1 is LGHDT and CDR2 is YNNKEL (reference sequence). The CDR3 length is 13 residues. Here the CDR3 DNA reads TGTGCCAGCAGCCACTCTACAGGGAATGGCTACACCTTC. It translates to CASSHSTGNGYTF.